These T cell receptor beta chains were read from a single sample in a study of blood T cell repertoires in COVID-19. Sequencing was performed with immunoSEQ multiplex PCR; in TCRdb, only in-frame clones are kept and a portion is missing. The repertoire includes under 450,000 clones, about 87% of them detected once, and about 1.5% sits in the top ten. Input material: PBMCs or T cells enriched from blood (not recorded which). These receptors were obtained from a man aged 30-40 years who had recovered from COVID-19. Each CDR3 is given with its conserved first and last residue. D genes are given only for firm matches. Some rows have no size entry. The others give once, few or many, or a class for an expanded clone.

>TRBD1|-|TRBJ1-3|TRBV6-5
TGTGCCACTAAGAGAGGGACAGGGAACACCATATATTTT
CATKRGTGNTIYF
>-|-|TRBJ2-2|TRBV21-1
TGTGCCAGCAGCCCATTTAAGGCGGGACGGAATAACACCGGGGAGCTGTTTTTT
CASSPFKAGRNNTGELFF
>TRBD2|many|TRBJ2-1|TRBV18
TGTGCCAGCTCACCAATCGAGAGACTAGCGGGGGGGCTGTACAATGAGCAGTTCTTC
CASSPIERLAGGLYNEQFF
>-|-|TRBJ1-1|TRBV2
TGTGCCAGCCGACAAAACACTGAAGCTTTCTTT
CASRQNTEAFF
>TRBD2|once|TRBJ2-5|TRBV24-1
TGTGCCACCAGTGACCTCGGGACTAGCGGGGTGGAGACCCAGTACTTC
CATSDLGTSGVETQYF
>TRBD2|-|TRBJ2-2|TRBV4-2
TGTGCCAGCAGCCAAGAATCAGCGGGGGCGACCGGGGAGCTGTTTTTT
CASSQESAGATGELFF
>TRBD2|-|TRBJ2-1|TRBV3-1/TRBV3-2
TGTGCCAGCAGCCATGGGAGGGGCGCGGGGTTCTTC
CASSHGRGAGFF
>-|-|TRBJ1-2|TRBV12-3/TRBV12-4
TGTGCCAGCAGTTTCGGACAGTTCTATGGCTACACCTTC
CASSFGQFYGYTF
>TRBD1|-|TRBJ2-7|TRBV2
TGTGCCAGCAGTGTAGGGACAGTTCTTCCCTACGAGCAGTACTTC
CASSVGTVLPYEQYF
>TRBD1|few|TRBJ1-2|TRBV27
TGTGCCAGCGCCTCAGGGGGCTATGGCTACACCTTC
CASASGGYGYTF
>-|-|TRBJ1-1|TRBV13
TGTGCCAGCAGCAGACTGACCGCGACTGGGGCGAACACTGAAGCTTTCTTT
CASSRLTATGANTEAFF
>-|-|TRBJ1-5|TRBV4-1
TGCGCCAGCAGCCAAGTACGGAGCAATCAGCCCCAGCATTTT
CASSQVRSNQPQHF
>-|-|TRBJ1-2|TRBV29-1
TGCAGCGTTCTCGGACAACCGAGGGGGAATGGCTACACCTTC
CSVLGQPRGNGYTF
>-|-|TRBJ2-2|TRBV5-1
TGCGCCAGCAGCTTGGGGGGCTCCTGGGGCACCGGGGAGCTGTTTTTT
CASSLGGSWGTGELFF
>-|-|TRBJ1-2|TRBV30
TGTGCCTGGAGTATGAGTAACTATGGCTACACCTTC
CAWSMSNYGYTF
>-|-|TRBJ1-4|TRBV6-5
TGTGCCAGCATTAGGACAGCCCTTAATGAAAAACTGTTTTTT
CASIRTALNEKLFF
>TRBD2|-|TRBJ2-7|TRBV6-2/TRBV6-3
TGTGCCAGCAGTTATCTAGCTAGCGGGTCCTACGAGCAGTACTTC
CASSYLASGSYEQYF
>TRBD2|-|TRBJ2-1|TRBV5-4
TGTGCCAGCAGCTTGGGGGCTAGCGGGGTTGTAAATGAGCAGTTCTTC
CASSLGASGVVNEQFF
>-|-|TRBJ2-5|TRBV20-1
TGCAGTGCAGCTCGGGGAGAGACCCAGTACTTC
CSAARGETQYF
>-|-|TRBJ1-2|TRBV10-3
TGTGCCATCAGTGAGTCAGGGGGTAGTGGCTACACCTTC
CAISESGGSGYTF
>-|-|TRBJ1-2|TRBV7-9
TGTGCCAGCAGCTTAGGGCAGTCCTATGGCTACACCTTC
CASSLGQSYGYTF
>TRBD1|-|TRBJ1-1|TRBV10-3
TGTGCCATCAGCCGGACAGGGGTGGCCACTGAAGCTTTCTTT
CAISRTGVATEAFF
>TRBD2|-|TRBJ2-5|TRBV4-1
TGCGCCAGCAGCCAAGGGTGGGGACTAGCGGGGGCACAAGAGACCCAGTACTTC
CASSQGWGLAGAQETQYF
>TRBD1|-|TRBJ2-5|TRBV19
TGTGCCAGTAGACGCCTCGGGACAGGGGGTATTGAGACCCAGTACTTC
CASRRLGTGGIETQYF
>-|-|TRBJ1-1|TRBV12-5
TGTGCTAGTGGTCCTCCTACAGGGCCTGAAGCTTTCTTT
CASGPPTGPEAFF
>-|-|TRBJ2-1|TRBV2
TGTGCCAGCAGCCCCGGCAGGGCTAATGAGCAGTTCTTC
CASSPGRANEQFF
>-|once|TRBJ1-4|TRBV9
TGTGCCAGCAGCGTAGGAGGGGGAAATGAAAAACTGTTTTTT
CASSVGGGNEKLFF
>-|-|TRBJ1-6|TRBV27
TGTGCCAGTACCCCAGGGGCTAATTCACCCCTCCACTTT
CASTPGANSPLHF
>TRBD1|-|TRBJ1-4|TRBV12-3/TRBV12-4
TGTGCCAGCAGTTTAGGACGACAGGGAAGGCTGTTTTTT
CASSLGRQGRLFF
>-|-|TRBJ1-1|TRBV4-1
TGCGCCAGCAGCCAAAGCCCCTCAGGGCCGAACACTGAAGCTTTCTTT
CASSQSPSGPNTEAFF
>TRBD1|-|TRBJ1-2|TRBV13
TGTGCCAGCAGCAAACCCGGGACAGGGCTCCATGGCTACACCTTC
CASSKPGTGLHGYTF
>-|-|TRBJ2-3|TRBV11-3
TGTGCCAGCAGCTTAGGCGTGCTGAATACGCAGTATTTT
CASSLGVLNTQYF
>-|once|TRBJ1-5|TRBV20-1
TGCAGTGCTAGTGAGACAGACCAGCATCAGCCCCAGCATTTT
CSASETDQHQPQHF
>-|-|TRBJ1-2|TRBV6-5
TGTGCCAGCAGCCTTGGAGTAGATGGCTACACCTTC
CASSLGVDGYTF
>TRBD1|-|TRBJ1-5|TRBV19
TGTGCCAGTAGTCTAAGGACAGGGGGCAATCAGCCCCAGCATTTT
CASSLRTGGNQPQHF
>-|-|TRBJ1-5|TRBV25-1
TGTGCCAGCAGTGAAGCAGGTCGTATCGGCCAGCATTTT
CASSEAGRIGQHF
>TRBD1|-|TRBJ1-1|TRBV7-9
TGTGCCAGCAGCTTAGGAGGACAGGCTATGAACACTGAAGCTTTCTTT
CASSLGGQAMNTEAFF
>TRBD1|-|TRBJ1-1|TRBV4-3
TGCGCCAGCAGCTTAACTCCCGGGACAGTGAACACTGAAGCTTTCTTT
CASSLTPGTVNTEAFF
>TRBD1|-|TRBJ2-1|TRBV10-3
TGTGCCATCGGGACAGCACTATACAATGAGCAGTTCTTC
CAIGTALYNEQFF
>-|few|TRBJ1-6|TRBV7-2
TGTGCCAGCAGCTTAGTATCCCAGAATTCACCCCTCCACTTT
CASSLVSQNSPLHF
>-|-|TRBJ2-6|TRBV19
TGTGCCAGTAGAGGCGGGGCCCTCTCTGGGGCCAACGTCCTGACTTTC
CASRGGALSGANVLTF
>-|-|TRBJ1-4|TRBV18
TGTGCCAGCTCACCGCCCGGACAGATTAATGAAAAACTGTTTTTT
CASSPPGQINEKLFF
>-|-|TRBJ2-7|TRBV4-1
TGCGCCAGCAGCCAAGAGTGGCGGGTGGCCTACGAGCAGTACTTC
CASSQEWRVAYEQYF
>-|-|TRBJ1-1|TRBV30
TGTGCCTGGAGTAGTCGGGCTGAAGCTTTCTTT
CAWSSRAEAFF
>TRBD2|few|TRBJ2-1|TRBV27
TGTGCCAGCCGCGGGGGAAACAATGAGCAGTTCTTC
CASRGGNNEQFF
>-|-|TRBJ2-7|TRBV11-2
TGTGCCAGCAGCTTAGGAGGGGGGGCATACGAGCAGTACTTC
CASSLGGGAYEQYF
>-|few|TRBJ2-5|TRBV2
TGTGCCAGCAGGGCGGACTTCAATCAAGAGACCCAGTACTTC
CASRADFNQETQYF
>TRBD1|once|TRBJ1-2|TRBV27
TGTGCCAGCAGTCTGGGGACAGGCTATGGCTACACCTTC
CASSLGTGYGYTF
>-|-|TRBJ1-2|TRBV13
TGTGCCAGCAGCTTAGGAAACGGGATTCCGCGATATGGCTACACCTTC
CASSLGNGIPRYGYTF
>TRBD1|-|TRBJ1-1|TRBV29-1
TGCAGCGTTGAGGGACAGGGTTGGACTGAAGCTTTCTTT
CSVEGQGWTEAFF
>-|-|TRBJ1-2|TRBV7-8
TGTGCCAGCAGCCTCGGGGGGAGGGTTTCGGCGGGCTACACCTTC
CASSLGGRVSAGYTF
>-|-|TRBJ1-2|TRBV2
TGTGCCAGCAGTCGACAGGTCTCGGGTAACTATGGCTACACCTTC
CASSRQVSGNYGYTF
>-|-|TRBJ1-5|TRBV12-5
TGTGCTAGTGGCCCCGGGGGTAGCAATCAGCCCCAGCATTTT
CASGPGGSNQPQHF
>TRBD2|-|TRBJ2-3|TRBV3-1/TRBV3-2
TGTGCCAGCAGCCAAGGCGGCCTGAGCGGGGGAGGGACAGATACGCAGTATTTT
CASSQGGLSGGGTDTQYF